These T cell receptor beta chains were read from a single sample in a study of OX40 agonist ivuxolimab in advanced cancers. TCRdb's table, derived via immunoSEQ multiplex PCR, lists solely in-frame clones and lacks some. This sample has 70,000 to 95,000 clones; under 85% occur once, and the top ten carry 3% to 4.5%. The input for sequencing was CD4+ or CD8+ T cells sorted from blood, taken in a trial of the OX40 agonist ivuxolimab. The origin of the receptors is an adult with an advanced solid tumor such as melanoma, head and neck, liver or kidney cancer. Both conserved end residues are part of each CDR3. Each record gives: D gene, V gene, clone size, J gene, CDR3 protein, CDR3 DNA. D genes are given only for firm matches. Expanded clones get a size class; other rows say once, few or many, or leave the size out.

>TRBD1|TRBV28|-|TRBJ1-1
CASSFIGRGVVTEAFF
TGTGCCAGCAGTTTTATTGGCAGGGGGGTAGTCACTGAAGCTTTCTTT
>-|TRBV7-6|-|TRBJ2-3
CASSLSGPTDTQYF
TGTGCCAGCAGCTTGAGCGGCCCCACAGATACGCAGTATTTT
>-|TRBV7-8|few|TRBJ2-7
CASGNSYEQYF
TGTGCCAGCGGGAACTCCTACGAGCAGTACTTC
>-|TRBV7-2|-|TRBJ2-5
CASSLGRFQETQYF
TGTGCCAGCAGCTTGGGACGGTTCCAAGAGACCCAGTACTTC
>-|TRBV30|-|TRBJ2-2
CAWSAGAGELFF
TGTGCCTGGAGTGCTGGCGCCGGGGAGCTGTTTTTT
>TRBD1|TRBV27|once|TRBJ1-4
CASKRGTGREKLFF
TGTGCCAGCAAACGGGGGACAGGGCGGGAAAAACTGTTTTTT
>TRBD2|TRBV9|once|TRBJ2-7
CASSQTSGGDYEQYF
TGTGCCAGCAGCCAGACTAGCGGAGGAGACTACGAGCAGTACTTC
>-|TRBV2|-|TRBJ2-7
CASIGLSHSYEQYF
TGTGCCAGCATTGGACTATCCCACTCCTACGAGCAGTACTTC
>-|TRBV19|few|TRBJ1-3
CASTLGRMSSGNTIYF
TGTGCCAGTACTTTGGGACGGATGAGCTCTGGAAACACCATATATTTT
>TRBD2|TRBV19|-|TRBJ2-7
CASSKGLVYEQYF
TGTGCCAGTAGCAAGGGACTAGTCTACGAGCAGTACTTC
>-|TRBV9|many|TRBJ2-1
CASSVRPESRNEQFF
TGTGCCAGCAGCGTGAGACCGGAGAGTCGGAATGAGCAGTTCTTC
>TRBD1|TRBV7-2|-|TRBJ1-2
CASSRTGGYYGYTF
TGTGCCAGCAGTCGGACAGGGGGCTACTATGGCTACACCTTC
>-|TRBV5-1|-|TRBJ2-5
CASSQRQQETQYF
TGCGCCAGCAGCCAGCGACAGCAAGAGACCCAGTACTTC
>-|TRBV27|-|TRBJ2-1
CASSFGGLYNEQFF
TGTGCCAGCAGTTTCGGAGGGCTCTACAATGAGCAGTTCTTC
>-|TRBV4-3|-|TRBJ2-2
CASSQGGEVGELFF
TGCGCCAGCAGCCAAGGAGGCGAAGTCGGGGAGCTGTTTTTT
>-|TRBV23-1|-|TRBJ1-5
CASIPRVDNQPQHF
TGCGCCAGCATACCCAGGGTCGACAATCAGCCCCAGCATTTT
>TRBD2|TRBV9|once|TRBJ2-1
CASSHGLAGGVSYNEQFF
TGTGCCAGCAGCCACGGACTAGCGGGAGGGGTATCCTACAATGAGCAGTTCTTC
>-|TRBV11-2|few|TRBJ2-7
CASSLDSGTTEQYF
TGTGCCAGCAGCTTAGATTCGGGGACAACCGAGCAGTACTTC
>-|TRBV19|-|TRBJ2-3
CASSLGRSDPADTQYF
TGTGCCAGTAGTCTAGGCCGCTCCGACCCAGCAGATACGCAGTATTTT
>-|TRBV7-3|-|TRBJ2-5
CASSLSGGETQYF
TGTGCCAGCAGCCTATCTGGTGGAGAGACCCAGTACTTC
>-|TRBV7-8|-|TRBJ2-7
CASSLAQEYTRFEQYF
TGTGCCAGCAGCTTAGCCCAGGAATACACTCGTTTCGAGCAGTACTTC
>TRBD2|TRBV5-8|-|TRBJ2-4
CASSLDRTSGELIAKNIQYF
TGTGCCAGCAGCTTGGATCGGACTAGCGGGGAGTTAATAGCCAAAAACATTCAGTACTTC
>-|TRBV4-2|-|TRBJ2-1
CASSQDLGPHSYNEQFF
TGTGCCAGCAGCCAAGATTTAGGGCCCCACTCCTACAATGAGCAGTTCTTC
>-|TRBV7-7|-|TRBJ2-7
CASSLGGSESEQYF
TGTGCTAGCAGCTTAGGCGGGTCTGAGTCCGAGCAGTACTTC
>TRBD2|TRBV27|-|TRBJ2-3
CASKTSGADTQYF
TGTGCCAGCAAGACTAGCGGGGCAGATACGCAGTATTTT
>TRBD2|TRBV4-2|-|TRBJ2-7
CASSQESLAVSYEQYF
TGTGCCAGCAGCCAAGAATCCCTAGCGGTGTCCTACGAGCAGTACTTC
>-|TRBV5-5|once|TRBJ1-5
CASSLRGVGNQPQHF
TGTGCCAGCAGCTTGAGGGGAGTCGGGAATCAGCCCCAGCATTTT
>TRBD1|TRBV28|few|TRBJ1-1
CASSLANHRGLNTEAFF
TGTGCCAGCAGTTTAGCTAATCACAGGGGTTTGAACACTGAAGCTTTCTTT
>TRBD1|TRBV5-1|-|TRBJ2-7
CASSLGTGYEQYF
TGCGCCAGCAGCTTAGGGACAGGCTACGAGCAGTACTTC
>-|TRBV27|-|TRBJ2-7
CASSRGGFPLYEQYF
TGTGCCAGCAGTCGAGGGGGTTTCCCTCTCTACGAGCAGTACTTC
>TRBD2|TRBV7-8|-|TRBJ2-3
CASRPGRAGSTDTQYF
TGTGCCAGCAGGCCTGGGAGGGCAGGGAGCACAGATACGCAGTATTTT
>TRBD1|TRBV28|-|TRBJ2-1
CASESRGLHNEQFF
TGTGCCAGCGAATCAAGGGGGCTGCACAATGAGCAGTTCTTC
>-|TRBV6-5|-|TRBJ2-2
CASSYGTGELFF
TGTGCCAGCAGTTATGGCACCGGGGAGCTGTTTTTT
>-|TRBV6-6|-|TRBJ1-2
CASSYSLGNYGYTF
TGTGCCAGCAGTTACTCATTGGGGAACTATGGCTACACCTTC
>-|TRBV7-2|once|TRBJ2-2
CASSLDGDALGGELFF
TGTGCCAGCAGCTTAGACGGGGACGCCCTGGGCGGGGAGCTGTTTTTT
>TRBD2|TRBV6-5|once|TRBJ2-7
CATREAGVGYEQYF
TGTGCCACCCGAGAAGCGGGAGTCGGCTACGAGCAGTACTTC
>-|TRBV5-4|once|TRBJ2-7
CASSQDGLEQYF
TGTGCCAGCAGCCAGGACGGCCTTGAGCAGTACTTC
>-|TRBV5-6|-|TRBJ2-2
CASSLGENTGELFF
TGTGCCAGCAGCTTGGGGGAGAACACCGGGGAGCTGTTTTTT
>-|TRBV5-5|-|TRBJ2-3
CASSPVLVRGTDTQYF
TGTGCCAGCAGCCCAGTACTAGTAAGGGGCACAGATACGCAGTATTTT
>TRBD2|TRBV9|few|TRBJ2-3
CASSTSGSGNVFTDTQYF
TGTGCCAGCAGCACTTCAGGAAGCGGGAATGTATTCACAGATACGCAGTATTTT
>-|TRBV5-4|-|TRBJ2-6
CASSPQLPGANVLTF
TGTGCCAGCAGTCCACAGCTACCTGGGGCCAACGTCCTGACTTTC
>-|TRBV7-4|-|TRBJ2-5
CASSLEYNLETQYF
TGTGCCAGCAGCTTAGAATACAATTTGGAGACCCAGTACTTC
>-|TRBV28|-|TRBJ2-6
CASTTVVGANVLTF
TGTGCCAGCACTACCGTCGTTGGGGCCAACGTCCTGACTTTC
>TRBD2|TRBV19|-|TRBJ2-7
CASSSAGLAGYEQYF
TGTGCCAGTAGTAGTGCCGGACTAGCGGGTTACGAGCAGTACTTC
>-|TRBV6-5|-|TRBJ2-1
CASSLSGGGEQFF
TGTGCCAGCAGCCTTTCCGGAGGCGGGGAGCAGTTCTTC
>-|TRBV4-2|-|TRBJ2-5
CASSQEVSPPGETQYF
TGTGCCAGCAGCCAAGAAGTTAGCCCCCCGGGGGAGACCCAGTACTTC
>-|TRBV7-9|-|TRBJ1-4
CASSSPRGQEKLFF
TGTGCCAGCAGCTCCCCCCGAGGACAGGAAAAACTGTTTTTT
>TRBD2|TRBV28|-|TRBJ2-1
CASTPGGKQFF
TGTGCCAGCACACCCGGGGGGAAGCAGTTCTTC
>-|TRBV6-5|once|TRBJ2-1
CASSYGGSSYNEQFF
TGTGCCAGCAGTTACGGCGGCAGCTCCTACAATGAGCAGTTCTTC
>-|TRBV4-1|-|TRBJ1-2
CASSQVWRLKDYGYTF
TGCGCCAGCAGCCAAGTTTGGAGGTTAAAGGACTATGGCTACACCTTC
>-|TRBV7-9|-|TRBJ2-1
CASSHRTAPPHNQQFF
TGTGCCAGCAGCCATCGGACGGCACCCCCCCACAATCAGCAGTTCTTC
>-|TRBV29-1|-|TRBJ1-1
CSAFPGRANTEAFF
TGCAGCGCTTTCCCGGGACGGGCGAACACTGAAGCTTTCTTT
>-|TRBV5-5|few|TRBJ2-1
CASSLEGRDPYNEQFF
TGTGCCAGCAGCTTGGAGGGTAGGGACCCCTACAATGAGCAGTTCTTC
>TRBD2|TRBV4-1|-|TRBJ2-2
CASSQVGLGLAGGPKAGELFF
TGCGCCAGCAGCCAAGTGGGGTTGGGACTAGCGGGAGGACCGAAGGCCGGGGAGCTGTTTTTT
>-|TRBV13|-|TRBJ2-7
CASSLEDITYEQYF
TGTGCCAGCAGCTTGGAGGACATAACCTACGAGCAGTACTTC